Shown below are 27 T cell receptor beta chains from a single sample sequenced in a study of Ad26.COV2.S vaccination and SARS-CoV-2 variants. Indicated treatment: around 19 received Ad26.COV2.S at low or high dose, single or two shots; 5 received placebo; per-sample allocation not given. The investigators took samples on day 63 after the first vaccine or placebo injection. The assay was immunoSEQ multiplex PCR, and TCRdb's table has in-frame clones only and misses some. Of 500,000 or so clones detected, around nine tenths appear once; the ten largest clones hold roughly 12%. The sample was peripheral blood, taken in a trial of Ad26.COV2.S vaccine versus placebo. Receptor source: a person aged 18-60 years who received the Ad26.COV2.S COVID-19 vaccine or a placebo.

The chain combines TRBV11-1 with TRBJ1-5; D is unresolved. Germline V gene sequence: CDR1 SGHAT, CDR2 FQDESV (reference sequence). The CDR3 consists of 13 residues. Trimming stripped 5 bases from V and 4 bases from J, with 9 bases between. The CDR3 DNA sequence: TGTGCCAGCAGCCGGACGGCAAATCAGCCCCAGCATTTT. It is translated as CASSRTANQPQHF.

The chain employs TRBV20-1 and TRBJ2-4; 9 bases align to TRBD2. Germline V gene sequence: CDR1 DFQATT, CDR2 SNEGSKA (reference sequence). This CDR3 is 15 amino acids long. The ends lost 3 bases at V and 9 bases at J; junction bases unmatched: 12. As DNA, the CDR3 is TGCAGTGCTAGTCCCGGTCGGGCGGGAGGGATCATTCAGTACTTC. Protein product: CSASPGRAGGIIQYF.

The chain uses TRBV5-8 and TRBJ2-4; D tentatively fits TRBD1 or TRBD2 (6 bases each). Trimming pared 9 bases from V and 6 bases from J, leaving 13 bases between. This CDR3 is 12 amino acids long. Looked up from germline, CDR1 is SGHTS and CDR2 is YDEGEE. CDR3 sequence (DNA): TGTGCCACTACCGGGGGCCGAAACATTCAGTACTTC. It is translated as CATTGGRNIQYF.

A note on this clone: The sample holds other DNA sequences that translate to the same CDR3. CDR3: CASSLGGTGNQPQHF. The CDR3 DNA reads as TGTGCCAGCAGCTTAGGGGGGACAGGGAATCAGCCCCAGCATTTT. This chain links TRBV7-9 with TRBJ1-5; 9 bases are shared with TRBD1. With 1 base clipped from V and 4 bases from J, the junction kept 2 bases outside the gene matches. This CDR3 spans 15 amino acids. CDR1 and CDR2 from the germline V gene are SEHNR and FQNEAQ (reference sequence).

This chain's CDR3 is CASSASGQNYGYTF. DNA for the CDR3: TGTGCCAGCAGCGCCTCGGGACAGAACTATGGCTACACCTTC. The V and J genes are TRBV9 and TRBJ1-2; 7 nucleotides align to TRBD1. The CDR3 runs to 14 residues. Trimming took 3 bases from V and 2 from J; bases not matched to a gene: 4. Germline V gives CDR1 SGDLS, CDR2 YYNGEE.

The chain combines TRBV15 with TRBJ1-1, with TRBD1 identical over 8 bases. Germline V CDR1 and CDR2: LNHNV, YYDKDF (reference sequence). Losses at the gene ends were 1 base for V and 3 bases for J; bases not matched to a gene: 4. This CDR3 is built from 15 residues. The CDR3 is CATSRVYRGDTEAFF. As DNA, the CDR3 is TGTGCCACCAGCAGAGTATACAGGGGGGACACTGAAGCTTTCTTT. Using reference TRBV15 and TRBJ1-1 for the parts outside the CDR3, the full variable domain is DAMVIQNPRYQVTQFGKPVTLSCSQTLNHNVMYWYQQKSSQAPKLLFHYYDKDFNNEADTPDNFQSRRPNTSFCFLDIRSPGLGDTAMYLCATSRVYRGDTEAFFGQGTRLTVV.

The J gene is TRBJ2-2, the V gene TRBV6-5; D not certain. V gave up 3 bases and J gave up 6 bases, with 5 bases separating them. Looked up from germline, CDR1 is MNHEY and CDR2 is SVGAGI. The CDR3 covers 12 residues. As DNA, the CDR3 is TGTGCCAGCAGTTATGGGGCCGGGGAGCTGTTTTTT. Its translation is CASSYGAGELFF.

The rearrangement links TRBV29-1 to TRBJ2-7; D not resolved. Germline CDR1 SQVTM, CDR2 ANQGSEA. The CDR3 loop spans 13 amino acids. The V gene lost 3 bases and the J gene lost 3 bases, with 12 bases spanning the gap. The CDR3 coding sequence is TGCAGCGTTGATGGACCCCACCTCTACGAGCAGTACTTC. Protein sequence: CSVDGPHLYEQYF.

This clone has only one observation. Other DNA sequences within the sample encode an identical CDR3. The rearrangement joins TRBV28 to TRBJ1-1; tentatively, D is TRBD1 (5 bases). Germline assignment: CDR1 MDHEN and CDR2 SYDVKM. This CDR3 is 12 amino acids long. Trimming removed 6 bases from V and 9 bases from J, with 14 bases in between. The CDR3 coding sequence is TGTGCCAGCAGCCTTAGTGGGGGGAAAGCTTTCTTT. It translates to CASSLSGGKAFF.

Comments on this clone: One junction end disagrees with the germline gene, perhaps due to a read error. The chain carries TRBV27 and TRBJ2-3, with 9 bases lining up with TRBD2. The CDR3 runs 18 residues. Per the germline V gene, CDR1 is MNHEY and CDR2 is SMNVEV (reference sequence). CDR3 nucleotides: TGTGCCAGCAGTTTAAGGGGTGAAGGCGGGAGGGCCACAAATACGCAGTATTTT. It encodes CASSLRGEGGRATNTQYF.

The chain couples TRBV10-3 to TRBJ2-2; TRBD2 aligns across 7 bases. Germline CDR1 is ENHRY and CDR2 is SYGVKD. The CDR3 totals 14 residues. The junction had 3 bases not matched to a gene; V was cut back by 6 bases and J by 2 bases. The CDR3 coding sequence is TGTGCCATCAGGGCGGGAGTCAACACCGGGGAGCTGTTTTTT. Amino acid sequence: CAIRAGVNTGELFF.

The chain combines TRBV20-1 with TRBJ2-1; D uncertain. V lost 3 bases to trimming and J lost 9 bases, with 21 bases between them. Germline loops: CDR1 DFQATT, CDR2 SNEGSKA (reference sequence). CDR3 length: 15 amino acids. In DNA, the CDR3 is TGCAGTGCTAGTTTCGAGCACCCCCCCTTCGGTGAGCAGTTCTTC. This gives the protein CSASFEHPPFGEQFF.

The chain uses TRBV19 and TRBJ2-7; 8 bases agree with TRBD2. The ends lost 0 bases at V and 5 bases at J; junction bases unmatched: 24. The CDR3 is 21 residues long. CDR1 is LNHDA and CDR2 is SQIVND in the germline V gene (reference sequence). The CDR3 bases are TGTGCCAGTAGTATAGATAGCGGCCCTAGCGGGTTCGTCGTCCCCCCCCACGAGCAGTACTTC. Amino acids: CASSIDSGPSGFVVPPHEQYF.

The rearrangement uses TRBV9 and TRBJ2-7, with D hard to call. CDR1 is SGDLS, CDR2 YYNGEE, per germline. V was pared by 5 bases and J by 3 bases, with 15 bases between. The CDR3 sequence is 14 residues long. The CDR3 is CASSRSVNNYEQYF. In nucleotides, the CDR3 is TGTGCCAGCAGTCGTTCCGTAAACAACTACGAGCAGTACTTC. The full variable domain, its missing parts supplied by reference TRBV9 and TRBJ2-7, is DSGVTQTPKHLITATGQRVTLRCSPRSGDLSVYWYQQSLDQGLQFLIQYYNGEERAKGNILERFSAQQFPDLHSELNLSSLELGDSALYFCASSRSVNNYEQYFGPGTRLTVT.

In its sample, this clone was seen a few times. V and J are TRBV6-5 and TRBJ2-7, with D possibly TRBD1 on 7 matching bases. The germline V gene encodes CDR1 MNHEY and CDR2 SVGAGI. This CDR3 has 14 amino acids. V lost 5 bases, J lost 2 bases, and 13 bases lay in between. The CDR3 loop reads CASSPQGRTYEQYF. CDR3 bases: TGTGCCAGCAGTCCACAGGGGAGGACCTACGAGCAGTACTTC.

The chain has TRBV5-1 and TRBJ2-1; D is unresolved. Trimming took 0 bases from V and 1 from J, leaving 8 bases between them. The CDR3 is made up of 15 amino acids. Germline V gives CDR1 SGHRS, CDR2 YFSETQ. This CDR3 is CASSLDPASYNEQFF. The CDR3 DNA reads as TGCGCCAGCAGCTTGGACCCAGCGTCCTACAATGAGCAGTTCTTC. Based on the CDR3 plus reference TRBV5-1 and TRBJ2-1, the full variable domain is KAGVTQTPRYLIKTRGQQVTLSCSPISGHRSVSWYQQTPGQGLQFLFEYFSETQRNKGNFPGRFSGRQFSNSRSEMNVSTLELGDSALYLCASSLDPASYNEQFFGPGTRLTVL.

A remark on this clone: Other DNA variants within this sample encode the same CDR3. The gene calls are TRBV12-3 or TRBV12-4 and TRBJ1-2; no reliable D call. V lost 1 base, J lost 4 bases, and 7 bases lay in between. This CDR3 has 13 residues. CDR3 loop: CASSLGQTYGYTF. CDR3 bases: TGTGCCAGCAGTTTAGGGCAAACCTATGGCTACACCTTC.

This clone showed up just once. Other nucleotide sequences in the sample specify the same CDR3. The chain is built from TRBV10-3 and TRBJ2-7, with 7 bases aligning to TRBD2. The CDR3 runs to 13 residues. V lost 4 bases to trimming and J lost 3 bases; unmatched junction nucleotides: 3. CDR1 is ENHRY and CDR2 is SYGVKD in the germline V gene. CDR3 nucleotide sequence: TGTGCCATCAGTGGGGGCGGGAGCTACGAGCAGTACTTC. The encoded protein is CAISGGGSYEQYF.

The rearrangement uses TRBV30 and TRBJ2-7, with a tentative D call TRBD2 (5 bases). Germline CDR1 GTSNPN, CDR2 SVGIG (reference sequence). V dropped 2 bases and J dropped 5 bases, with 10 bases sitting between them. This CDR3 has 12 amino acids. The CDR3 DNA sequence: TGTGCCTGGAGTCCATTCGGGAACGAGCAGTACTTC. This encodes CAWSPFGNEQYF.

This chain links TRBV7-2 with TRBJ2-1; no clear D gene. Trimming took 7 bases from V and 0 from J, leaving 19 bases between them. The CDR3 totals 17 residues. Germline CDR1 reads SGHTA; CDR2 reads FQGNSA. The CDR3 sequence: CASTALGSPSSYNEQFF. The CDR3, as DNA: TGTGCCAGCACCGCCCTGGGCTCCCCAAGCTCCTACAATGAGCAGTTCTTC.

This clone was seen just once. V gene TRBV6-5 combines with J gene TRBJ2-1; D might be TRBD2 (6 bases). The germline V gene has CDR1 MNHEY and CDR2 SVGAGI. The CDR3 spans 14 residues. Trimming left V 5 bases short and J 7 bases short, with 15 bases between. CDR3 nucleotide sequence: TGTGCCAGCAGTAAGGGGAGGTTGCGGAATGAGCAGTTCTTC. It specifies CASSKGRLRNEQFF.

This clone occurred once. The V gene is TRBV7-9, the J gene TRBJ2-7; the D is unclear. Trimming removed 5 bases from V and 3 bases from J, with 11 bases in between. CDR3 size: 13 residues. The germline CDR1 and CDR2 sequences are SEHNR and FQNEAQ (reference sequence). CDR3 sequence: CASSPGPLYEQYF. In DNA, the CDR3 is TGTGCCAGCAGCCCTGGGCCTCTCTACGAGCAGTACTTC.

V usage is TRBV5-8 and J usage is TRBJ1-1; D remains unclear. The germline V gene encodes CDR1 SGHTS and CDR2 YDEGEE. The CDR3 covers 10 residues. V lost 4 bases to trimming and J lost 11 bases, with 9 bases between them. The CDR3 here is CASSGWTAFF. In DNA form, the CDR3 reads TGTGCCAGCAGCGGTTGGACGGCTTTCTTT.

The DNA of the CDR3 is TGTGCCAGCAGTTTACCAGGCTATGGCTACACCTTC. This sequence encodes CASSLPGYGYTF. The rearrangement links TRBV27 to TRBJ1-2; D is undetermined. This CDR3 is 12 amino acids long. The V end was cut by 2 bases, the J end by 4 bases, with 5 bases between. In germline, CDR1 is MNHEY, CDR2 SMNVEV (reference sequence).

This clone was detected only once. The J gene is TRBJ1-2, the V gene TRBV5-6; the match to TRBD1 covers 9 bases. CDR1 SGHDT and CDR2 YYEEEE come from the germline V gene. This CDR3 has 15 amino acids. Trimming removed 1 base from V and 7 bases from J; junction bases left unmatched: 8. CDR3 residues: CASSLLQGAPGGYTF. The CDR3 DNA reads as TGTGCCAGCAGCTTGCTACAGGGGGCTCCTGGTGGCTACACCTTC.

V usage is TRBV5-8 and J usage is TRBJ1-5; D is ambiguous. The CDR3 spans 12 residues. Germline V gene sequence: CDR1 SGHTS, CDR2 YDEGEE. Trimming pared 2 bases from V and 12 bases from J, leaving 12 bases between. Here the CDR3 DNA reads TGTGCCAGCAGCTTCGCGTCCCTCCACCAGCATTTT. Its protein product is CASSFASLHQHF.

This rearrangement joins TRBV5-4 to TRBJ2-2; 9 nucleotides align to TRBD2. Germline V gene lookup returns CDR1 SGHNT and CDR2 YYREEE (reference sequence). V lost 6 bases to trimming and J lost 4 bases; unmatched junction nucleotides: 4. The CDR3 sequence is 14 residues long. CDR3 bases: TGTGCCAGCAACCTAGCGGGAAGCACCGGGGAGCTGTTTTTT. It yields the protein CASNLAGSTGELFF.